Here is one T cell receptor (beta chain) with its context. Its antigen is undetermined. The CDR3 extends over 13 amino acids. Trimming took 1 base from V and 9 from J, leaving 13 bases between them. From germline, CDR1 is GTSNPN and CDR2 SVGIG (reference sequence). The data belong to a study of T cell clones after liver transplantation. Whole-study context: Samples came from ITN030ST, which attempted immunosuppression withdrawal within 2 years of liver transplantation. Overall study findings and caveats: Small, mixed patient groups and varying post-transplant times limit these conclusions.

Sorting of unstimulated PBMCs yielded separate CD3+CD4+ and CD3+CD8+ fractions. The data were produced by immunoSEQ multiplex PCR, yet TCRdb's version contains in-frame clones alone and is incomplete. The profile shows about 11,000 clones, about two thirds of them singletons. The sequences come from CD4+ T cells from blood, collected 32 months after liver transplant. The chain couples TRBV30 to TRBJ2-1; no clear D gene. The TCR comes from a human patient who received a liver transplant. T cells may partly derive from the graft donor. The CDR3 sequence: CAWSGVSFSEQFF. CDR3 DNA: TGTGCCTGGAGTGGGGTTAGCTTCAGTGAGCAGTTCTTC. The whole variable domain, remainder taken from reference TRBV30 and TRBJ2-1, is SQTIHQWPATLVQPVGSPLSLECTVEGTSNPNLYWYRQAAGRGLQLLFYSVGIGQISSEVPQNLSASRPQDRQFILSSKKLLLSDSGFYLCAWSGVSFSEQFFGPGTRLTVL.